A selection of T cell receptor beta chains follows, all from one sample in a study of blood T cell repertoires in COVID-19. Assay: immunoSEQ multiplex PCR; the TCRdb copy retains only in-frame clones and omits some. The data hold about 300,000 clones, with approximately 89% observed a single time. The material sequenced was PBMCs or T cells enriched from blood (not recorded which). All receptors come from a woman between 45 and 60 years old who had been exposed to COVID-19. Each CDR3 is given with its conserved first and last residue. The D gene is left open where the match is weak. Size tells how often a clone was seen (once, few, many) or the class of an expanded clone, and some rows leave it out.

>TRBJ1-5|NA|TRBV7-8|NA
CASSQVGGNQPQHF
TGTGCCAGCAGCCAGGTCGGAGGGAATCAGCCCCAGCATTTT
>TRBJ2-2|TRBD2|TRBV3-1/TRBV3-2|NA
CASSQVASGGNTGELFF
TGTGCCAGCAGCCAAGTGGCTAGCGGGGGCAACACCGGGGAGCTGTTTTTT
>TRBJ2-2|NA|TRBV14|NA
CASSHYLTANTGELFF
TGTGCCAGCAGTCACTATTTGACAGCCAACACCGGGGAGCTGTTTTTT
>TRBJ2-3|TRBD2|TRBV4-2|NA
CASRPGGGAPDTQYF
TGTGCCAGCAGACCGGGCGGGGGGGCGCCAGATACGCAGTATTTT
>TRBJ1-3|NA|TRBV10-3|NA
CAISETGSSGNTIYF
TGTGCCATCAGTGAGACGGGGAGCTCTGGAAACACCATATATTTT
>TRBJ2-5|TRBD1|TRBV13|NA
CASSWDRKQAQYF
TGTGCCAGCAGCTGGGACAGGAAGCAGGCCCAGTACTTC
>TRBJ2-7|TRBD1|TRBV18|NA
CASSPRPGQGVGGEQYF
TGTGCCAGCTCACCCCGACCTGGACAGGGAGTGGGCGGCGAGCAGTACTTC
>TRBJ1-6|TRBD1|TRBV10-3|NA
CAISYRAGTGNSPLHF
TGTGCCATCAGCTACCGTGCCGGGACAGGGAATTCACCCCTCCACTTT
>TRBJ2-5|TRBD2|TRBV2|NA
CASTISAPAGGQETQYF
TGTGCCAGCACCATTTCGGCTCCAGCGGGGGGCCAAGAGACCCAGTACTTC
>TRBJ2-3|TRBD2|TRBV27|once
CASSRRTSGPFDTDTQYF
TGTGCCAGCAGTCGTCGGACTAGCGGTCCTTTCGACACAGATACGCAGTATTTT
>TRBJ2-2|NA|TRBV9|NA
CASSVVDFGELFF
TGTGCCAGCAGCGTAGTAGATTTCGGGGAGCTGTTTTTT
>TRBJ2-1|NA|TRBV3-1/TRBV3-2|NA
CASSLDSGYNEQFF
TGTGCCAGCAGCCTGGACAGCGGATACAATGAGCAGTTCTTC
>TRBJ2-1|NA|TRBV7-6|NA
CASSLNRVRSYSYNEQFF
TGTGCCAGCAGCTTGAACAGGGTTCGAAGCTACTCCTACAATGAGCAGTTCTTC
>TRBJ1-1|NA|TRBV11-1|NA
CASSLEGRATEAFF
TGTGCCAGCAGCTTAGAGGGCAGGGCCACTGAAGCTTTCTTT
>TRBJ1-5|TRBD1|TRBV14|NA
CASSQTGGNQPQHF
TGTGCCAGCAGTCAGACAGGGGGTAATCAGCCCCAGCATTTT
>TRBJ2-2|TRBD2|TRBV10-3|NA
CAISVAGGPTGELFF
TGTGCCATCTCGGTAGCGGGGGGGCCGACCGGGGAGCTGTTTTTT
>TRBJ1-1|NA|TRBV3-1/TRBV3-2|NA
CASSQDGETEAFF
TGTGCCAGCAGCCAAGACGGGGAGACTGAAGCTTTCTTT
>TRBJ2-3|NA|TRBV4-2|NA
CASSQEGLGTDTQYF
TGTGCCAGCAGCCAAGAGGGACTGGGCACAGATACGCAGTATTTT
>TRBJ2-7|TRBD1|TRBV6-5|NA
CASSSAGTGDYEQYF
TGTGCCAGCAGTTCTGCCGGGACAGGGGACTACGAGCAGTACTTC
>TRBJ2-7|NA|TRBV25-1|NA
CASTPRGPYEQYF
TGTGCCAGCACGCCCCGGGGTCCCTACGAGCAGTACTTC
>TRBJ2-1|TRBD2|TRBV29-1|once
CSVEDRLAGSSYNEQFF
TGCAGCGTTGAAGATAGACTAGCGGGGAGCTCCTACAATGAGCAGTTCTTC
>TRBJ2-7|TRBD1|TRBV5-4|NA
CASSRPTGGSYEQYF
TGTGCCAGCAGCCGCCCGACAGGGGGTTCCTACGAGCAGTACTTC
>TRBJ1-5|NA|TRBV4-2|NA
CASSRGENQPQHF
TGTGCCAGCAGCCGGGGGGAAAATCAGCCCCAGCATTTT
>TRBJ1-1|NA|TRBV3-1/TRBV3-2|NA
CASSQGQTNTEAFF
TGTGCCAGCAGCCAAGGACAGACGAACACTGAAGCTTTCTTT
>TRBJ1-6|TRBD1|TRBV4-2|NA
CASSQSGGTGVNSPLHF
TGTGCCAGCAGCCAAAGCGGCGGGACAGGAGTTAATTCACCCCTCCACTTT
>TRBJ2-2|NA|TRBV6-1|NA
CASSEVLTDTGELFF
TGTGCCAGCAGTGAAGTTCTCACGGACACCGGGGAGCTGTTTTTT
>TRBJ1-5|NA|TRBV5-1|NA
CASSLGLAGDWPQHF
TGCGCCAGCAGCTTGGGCTTGGCGGGGGATTGGCCCCAGCATTTT
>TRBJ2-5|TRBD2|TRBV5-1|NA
CASSLEGIRASGGIEETQYF
TGCGCCAGCAGCTTGGAGGGGATCCGGGCTAGCGGGGGGATTGAAGAGACCCAGTACTTC
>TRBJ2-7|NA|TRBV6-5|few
CASTRVTEQYF
TGTGCCAGCACCAGGGTCACCGAGCAGTACTTC
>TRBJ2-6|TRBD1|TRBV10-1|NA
CASYITSGTVGHVGANVLTF
TGCGCCAGCTATATCACCTCCGGGACAGTGGGGCACGTTGGGGCCAACGTCCTGACTTTC
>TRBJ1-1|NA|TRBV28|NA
CASSLGQAHMNTEAFF
TGTGCCAGCAGTTTAGGCCAGGCGCACATGAACACTGAAGCTTTCTTT
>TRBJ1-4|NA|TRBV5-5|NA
CASSVAITATNEKLFF
TGTGCCAGCAGCGTGGCAATTACTGCAACTAATGAAAAACTGTTTTTT
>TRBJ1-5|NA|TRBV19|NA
CASSRTGDLNQPQHF
TGTGCCAGTAGTCGCACAGGCGACCTTAATCAGCCCCAGCATTTT
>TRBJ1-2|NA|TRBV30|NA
CAWSVLGRFYGYTF
TGTGCCTGGAGTGTGCTGGGCCGATTCTATGGCTACACCTTC
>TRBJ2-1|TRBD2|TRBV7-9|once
CASSHTARRGGLDEQFF
TGTGCCAGCAGCCACACCGCCAGGCGGGGGGGCCTGGATGAGCAGTTCTTC
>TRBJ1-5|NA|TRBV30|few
CAWSVRGGSNQPQHF
TGTGCCTGGAGTGTACGTGGCGGCTCCAATCAGCCCCAGCATTTT
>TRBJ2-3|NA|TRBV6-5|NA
CASRKQGSLEDTQYF
TGTGCCAGCAGGAAACAGGGTAGTTTGGAAGATACGCAGTATTTT
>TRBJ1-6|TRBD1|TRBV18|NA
CASSSTGLNSPLHF
TGTGCCAGCTCCTCGACAGGGTTGAATTCACCCCTCCACTTT
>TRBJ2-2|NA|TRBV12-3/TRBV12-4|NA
CASSLRGSGELFF
TGTGCCAGCAGTTTAAGGGGGTCCGGGGAGCTGTTTTTT
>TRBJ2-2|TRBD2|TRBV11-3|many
CASSPVAGPNTGELFF
TGTGCCAGCAGCCCCGTAGCGGGTCCGAACACCGGGGAGCTGTTTTTT
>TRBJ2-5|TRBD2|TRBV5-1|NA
CASSPVEGVAGTETQYF
TGCGCCAGCAGCCCCGTTGAGGGAGTAGCGGGGACAGAGACCCAGTACTTC